These 5 T cell receptor beta chains were sequenced from one sample in a study of blood T cell repertoires in COVID-19. Only in-frame clones appear in the TCRdb table, and some are missing; sequencing was by immunoSEQ multiplex PCR. The sample records roughly 280,000 clones, approximately 89% being singletons. Specimen: peripheral blood. The receptors stem from a middle-aged man with active or convalescent COVID-19.

The CDR3 loop reads CASRAPGQGVHEQFF. The CDR3 DNA is TGTGCCAGCCGCGCCCCGGGACAGGGGGTCCATGAGCAGTTCTTC. The chain combines TRBV19 with TRBJ2-1; 11 bases are shared with TRBD1. V lost 9 bases, J lost 8 bases, and 12 bases stayed unmatched. The CDR3 extends over 15 amino acids. Germline CDR1 LNHDA, CDR2 SQIVND (reference sequence).

The J gene is TRBJ2-7, the V gene TRBV19; a possible D gene is TRBD1 (6 bases). The CDR3 spans 16 residues. Between the trimmed V and J ends, which lost 3 bases and 2 bases, there was a span of 17 bases. The germline V gene encodes CDR1 LNHDA and CDR2 SQIVND (reference sequence). Written as DNA, the CDR3 is TGTGCCAGTAGTATTCTTTTTATGCAGGGGACCTACGAGCAGTACTTC. It codes for CASSILFMQGTYEQYF.

This clone was recorded a few times. The chain joins TRBV20-1 to TRBJ1-2, with 8 positions matching TRBD1. Germline lookup yields CDR1 DFQATT and CDR2 SNEGSKA (reference sequence). This CDR3 is 11 amino acids long. The V segment lost 3 bases and the J segment 7 bases; nucleotides outside the gene matches: 1. The CDR3 is CSARTGAGYTF. As DNA, the CDR3 is TGCAGTGCTAGGACAGGGGCTGGCTACACCTTC.

This clone is a singleton in its sample. The CDR3 nucleotides are TGTGCCAGCAGTGACCTACCGGTACAGGGGAGGAACACTGAAGCTTTCTTT. Translating gives CASSDLPVQGRNTEAFF. The rearrangement uses TRBV6-1 and TRBJ1-1, with 7 nucleotides matching TRBD1. J was trimmed by 1 base and V by 3 bases; bases with no gene match: 11. CDR1 is MNHNS, CDR2 SASEGT, per germline. CDR3 length: 17 amino acids.

V gene TRBV6-6 combines with J gene TRBJ2-2; TRBD1 agrees at 8 bases. The junction had 6 bases not matched to a gene; V was cut back by 5 bases and J by 7 bases. The CDR3 runs to 14 residues. CDR1 and CDR2 from the germline V gene are MNHNY and SVGAGI (reference sequence). This chain's CDR3 is CASSPQGVDGELFF. As DNA, the CDR3 is TGTGCCAGCAGTCCACAGGGGGTTGACGGGGAGCTGTTTTTT.